Sequencing of this TCR beta chain was carried out in a study of cytomegalovirus exposure and HLA in healthy donors. General study findings and limits: Donor immune exposure was known only as CMV serostatus. A prior analysis recorded that most TCR beta V segments were productive about 90% or about 30% of the time.

This PCR relied on a set of 60 Vbeta primers and 13 Jbeta primers. Clones were read by immunoSEQ multiplex PCR, and TCRdb kept only the in-frame ones, dropping some. In the table there are roughly 250,000 clones, around 80% of which are singletons. Concerning this clone: Its cognate antigen is unknown.

Germline V lookup: CDR1 MGHDK, CDR2 SYGVNS. V was cut by 6 bases and J by 7 bases, with 4 bases left in between. This CDR3 is 11 amino acids long. This sequence was found in a girl aged 2 to 10 in good health and CMV-seronegative. V is TRBV25-1 and J is TRBJ1-6; no clear D gene. The sample was PBMCs. This chain's CDR3 is CASSQNSPLHF. The CDR3 DNA sequence: TGTGCCAGCAGCCAGAATTCACCCCTCCACTTT. Combining the CDR3 with reference TRBV25-1 and TRBJ1-6 gives the whole variable domain EADIYQTPRYLVIGTGKKITLECSQTMGHDKMYWYQQDPGMELHLIHYSYGVNSTEKGDLSSESTVSRIRTEHFPLTLESARPSHTSQYLCASSQNSPLHFGNGTRLTVT.